This record concerns one T cell receptor (beta chain) sequence. This CDR3 region has 12 residues. Germline CDR1 and CDR2: MDHEN and SYDVKM. V was pared by 5 bases and J by 4 bases, with 8 bases between. Both 60 Vbeta primers and 13 Jbeta primers went into the PCR. Clones were read by immunoSEQ multiplex PCR, and TCRdb kept only the in-frame ones, dropping some. The profile shows about 140,000 clones, around 80% of them singletons. The data stem from a study of cytomegalovirus exposure and HLA in healthy donors. Background on the study: An early data release held 80 million or so unique TCRs from HLA-typed donors.

The source is a female donor in good health and CMV-seronegative. The chain combines TRBV28 with TRBJ1-2; TRBD1 is a possible D gene (5 bases). The sequenced sample was PBMCs. The CDR3: CASSPGAYGYTF. The CDR3 DNA follows: TGTGCCAGCAGTCCTGGGGCCTATGGCTACACCTTC.